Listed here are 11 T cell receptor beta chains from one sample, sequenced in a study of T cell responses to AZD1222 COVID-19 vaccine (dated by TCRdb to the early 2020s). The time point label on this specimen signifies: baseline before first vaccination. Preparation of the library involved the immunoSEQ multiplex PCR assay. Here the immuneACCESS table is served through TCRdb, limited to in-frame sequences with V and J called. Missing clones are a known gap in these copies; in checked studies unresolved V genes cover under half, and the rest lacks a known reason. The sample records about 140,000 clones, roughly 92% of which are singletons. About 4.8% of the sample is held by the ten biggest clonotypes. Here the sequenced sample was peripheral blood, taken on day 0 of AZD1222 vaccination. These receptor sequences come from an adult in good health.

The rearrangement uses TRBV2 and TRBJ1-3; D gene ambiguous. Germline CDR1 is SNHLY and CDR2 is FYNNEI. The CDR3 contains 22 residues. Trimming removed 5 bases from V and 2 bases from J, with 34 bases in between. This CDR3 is CASSPSAGNLVKLYGAGNTIYF. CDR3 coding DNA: TGTGCCAGCAGTCCATCAGCCGGGAACCTTGTTAAGTTATATGGGGCTGGAAACACCATATATTTT.

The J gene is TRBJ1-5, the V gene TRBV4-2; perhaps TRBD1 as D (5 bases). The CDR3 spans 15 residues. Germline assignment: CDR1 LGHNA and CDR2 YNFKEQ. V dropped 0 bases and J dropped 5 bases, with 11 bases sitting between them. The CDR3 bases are TGTGCCAGCAGCCAAGATGGGGGAAATTATCAGCCCCAGCATTTT. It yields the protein CASSQDGGNYQPQHF.

CDR3 bases: TGTGCCAGCAGCCCGAGGACAGGGAACACTGAAGCTTTCTTT. Residues: CASSPRTGNTEAFF. The chain is built from TRBV3-1 (or the pseudogene TRBV3-2) and TRBJ1-1, with 7 positions matching TRBD1. This CDR3 region has 14 residues. The germline V gene encodes CDR1 LGHDT and CDR2 YNNKEL (reference sequence). The V and J ends lost 4 bases and 1 base, in that order; junction bases with no gene match: 3.

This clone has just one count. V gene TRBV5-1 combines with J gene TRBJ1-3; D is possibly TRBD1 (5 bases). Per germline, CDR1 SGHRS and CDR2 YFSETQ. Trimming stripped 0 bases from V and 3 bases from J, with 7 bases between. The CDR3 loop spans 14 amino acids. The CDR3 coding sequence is TGCGCCAGCAGCTTGGCAGGGCTTGGAAACACCATATATTTT. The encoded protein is CASSLAGLGNTIYF.

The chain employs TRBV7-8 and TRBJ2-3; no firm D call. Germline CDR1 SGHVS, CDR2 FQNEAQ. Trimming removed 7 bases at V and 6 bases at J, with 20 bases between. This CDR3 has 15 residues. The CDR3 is CASKLFKAPEDTQYF. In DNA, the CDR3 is TGTGCCAGCAAACTTTTTAAAGCTCCAGAGGATACGCAGTATTTT.

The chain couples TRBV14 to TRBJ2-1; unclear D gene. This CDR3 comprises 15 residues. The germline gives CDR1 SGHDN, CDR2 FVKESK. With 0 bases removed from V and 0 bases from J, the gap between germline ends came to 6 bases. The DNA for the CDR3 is TGTGCCAGCAGCCAAGACCCGAGCTCCTACAATGAGCAGTTCTTC. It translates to CASSQDPSSYNEQFF.

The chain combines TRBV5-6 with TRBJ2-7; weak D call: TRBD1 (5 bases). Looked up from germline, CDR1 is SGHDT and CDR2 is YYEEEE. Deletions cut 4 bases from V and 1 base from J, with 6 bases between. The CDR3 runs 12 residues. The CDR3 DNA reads TGTGCCAGCAGCCACAGGTCCTACGAGCAGTACTTC. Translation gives CASSHRSYEQYF. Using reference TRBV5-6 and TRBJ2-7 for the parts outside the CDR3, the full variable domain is DAGVTQSPTHLIKTRGQQVTLRCSPKSGHDTVSWYQQALGQGPQFIFQYYEEEERQRGNFPDRFSGHQFPNYSSELNVNALLLGDSALYLCASSHRSYEQYFGPGTRLTVT.

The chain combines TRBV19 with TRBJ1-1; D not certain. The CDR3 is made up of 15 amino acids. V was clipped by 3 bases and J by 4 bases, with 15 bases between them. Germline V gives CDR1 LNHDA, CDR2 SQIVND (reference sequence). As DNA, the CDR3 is TGTGCCAGTAGTATCAGTTTTATCGGGGTCACTGAAGCTTTCTTT. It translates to CASSISFIGVTEAFF.

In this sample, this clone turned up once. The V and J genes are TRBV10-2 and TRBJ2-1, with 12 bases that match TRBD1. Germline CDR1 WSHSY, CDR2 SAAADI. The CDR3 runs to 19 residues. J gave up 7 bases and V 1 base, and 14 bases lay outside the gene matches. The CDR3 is CASSEWRRRPGQGANEQFF. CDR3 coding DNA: TGCGCCAGCAGTGAGTGGAGAAGGAGACCGGGACAGGGGGCTAATGAGCAGTTCTTC.

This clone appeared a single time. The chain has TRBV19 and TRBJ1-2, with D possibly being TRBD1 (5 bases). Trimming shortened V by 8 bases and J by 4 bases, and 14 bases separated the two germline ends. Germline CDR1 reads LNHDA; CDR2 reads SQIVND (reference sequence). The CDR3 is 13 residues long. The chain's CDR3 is CASSGDWRYGYTF. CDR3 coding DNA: TGTGCCAGTTCCGGGGACTGGCGCTATGGCTACACCTTC.

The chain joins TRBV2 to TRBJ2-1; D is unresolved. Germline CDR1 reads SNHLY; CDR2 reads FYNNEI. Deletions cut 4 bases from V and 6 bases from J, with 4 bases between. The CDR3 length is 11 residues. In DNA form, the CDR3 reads TGTGCCAGCAGTGCTCGCAATGAGCAGTTCTTC. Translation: CASSARNEQFF.